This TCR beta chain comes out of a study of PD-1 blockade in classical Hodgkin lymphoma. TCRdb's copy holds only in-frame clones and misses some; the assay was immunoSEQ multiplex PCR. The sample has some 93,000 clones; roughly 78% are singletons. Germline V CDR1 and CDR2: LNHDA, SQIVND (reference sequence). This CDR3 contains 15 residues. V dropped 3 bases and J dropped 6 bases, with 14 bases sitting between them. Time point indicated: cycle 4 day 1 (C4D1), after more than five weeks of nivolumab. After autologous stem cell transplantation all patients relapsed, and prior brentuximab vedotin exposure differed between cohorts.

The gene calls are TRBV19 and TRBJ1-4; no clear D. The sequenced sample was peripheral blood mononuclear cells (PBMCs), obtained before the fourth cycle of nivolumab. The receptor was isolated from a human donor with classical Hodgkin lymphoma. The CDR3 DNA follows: TGTGCCAGTAGTATTAGGTGGGAAGGATATGAAAAACTGTTTTTT. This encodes CASSIRWEGYEKLFF.